The entry below describes one T cell receptor (beta chain). Its antigen is still unknown. Cyclophosphamide on days +3 and +4 followed busulfan-fludarabine conditioning and a marrow graft. This sample was taken from a study of T cells after posttransplantation cyclophosphamide. Study results and caveats: Blood and skin or GI T cell repertoires showed limited TRB overlap. Recipient CMV seropositivity and CMV reactivation strongly tracked TRB clonality. Donor CD8+ memory clones often dominated recipient blood repertoires at later times.

The table came from immunoSEQ multiplex PCR; TCRdb's copy has only in-frame clones and leaves some out. The sample has 9,000 to 15,000 clones; under 2.5% are singletons. The input for sequencing was PBMCs, taken after allogeneic stem cell transplant with posttransplant cyclophosphamide. The receptor's source is a male patient younger than 45 who received an allogeneic stem cell transplant from a related donor, was CMV-positive, and had no GVHD. Some T cells may be the graft donor's.

CDR3 residues: CASSRVASERGELFF. CDR3 nucleotides: TGTGCCAGCAGCCGAGTGGCTAGCGAGCGCGGGGAGCTGTTTTTT. J is TRBJ2-2 and V is TRBV7-9; TRBD2 is a possible D gene (6 bases). The CDR3 is made up of 15 amino acids. CDR1 is SEHNR, CDR2 FQNEAQ, per germline (reference sequence). The ends were cut back, 5 bases at V and 7 bases at J, with 17 bases in the middle. Variable domain in full (rest from reference TRBV7-9 and TRBJ2-2): DTGVSQNPRHKITKRGQNVTFRCDPISEHNRLYWYRQTLGQGPEFLTYFQNEAQLEKSRLLSDRFSAERPKGSFSTLEIQRTEQGDSAMYLCASSRVASERGELFFGEGSRLTVL.